These T cell receptor beta chains were read from a single sample in a study of neoadjuvant anti-PD-1 for oral cavity cancer. Clones were read by immunoSEQ multiplex PCR, and TCRdb kept only the in-frame ones, dropping some. The table lists about 32,000 clones, 80% of them singletons. The sequencing here drew on PBMCs, taken after nivolumab (anti-PD-1) treatment. The receptors were gathered from a person between 35 and 79 years old with oral cavity squamous cell carcinoma. Both conserved end residues are part of each CDR3. The D gene is left open where the match is weak. Clone size appears in some rows only: once, few, many, or a class for an expanded clone.

j_call	v_call	d_call	clone_size	cdr3_nt	cdr3_aa
TRBJ1-4	TRBV2	TRBD1	.	TGTGCCAGCAGACACAGGGGTTATAATGAAAAACTGTTTTTT	CASRHRGYNEKLFF
TRBJ2-7	TRBV7-2	.	once	TGTGCCAGCAGCAGCCGGGACTCCCGAACCGAGCAGTACTTC	CASSSRDSRTEQYF
TRBJ2-1	TRBV5-5	.	.	TGTGCCAGCAGCTTGGCTGTGAGTTACTCCTACAATGAGCAGTTCTTC	CASSLAVSYSYNEQFF
TRBJ1-6	TRBV19	.	.	TGTGCCAGTAGTATTTCGGGAATCTATAATTCACCCCTCCACTTT	CASSISGIYNSPLHF
TRBJ2-3	TRBV10-1	.	.	TGCGCCACCGGCTCGAGGTTGGGGATAGATACGCAGTATTTT	CATGSRLGIDTQYF
TRBJ1-5	TRBV19	.	.	TGTGCCAGTAGTATAAGGGAGGGTCGCAATCAGCCCCAGCATTTT	CASSIREGRNQPQHF
TRBJ2-5	TRBV28	TRBD1	.	TGTGCCAGCAGTTTTTGGGGCAGACAGGGCAGAGGGAAAGAGACCCAGTACTTC	CASSFWGRQGRGKETQYF
TRBJ1-1	TRBV19	TRBD1	.	TGTGCCAGTAGGGGACAGGCTATTGGGACTGAAGCTTTCTTT	CASRGQAIGTEAFF
TRBJ2-1	TRBV25-1	.	.	TGTGCCAGCAGTGGGGCGGGTTCTAACAATGAGCAGTTCTTC	CASSGAGSNNEQFF
TRBJ1-5	TRBV19	.	.	TGTGCCAGTAGTATTGGGGCAGCCCAGCATTTT	CASSIGAAQHF
TRBJ2-4	TRBV7-2	.	.	TGTGCCAGCGTCGGGGCAGCCAAAAACATTCAGTACTTC	CASVGAAKNIQYF
TRBJ1-2	TRBV7-2	.	.	TGTGCCAGCAGCTTGAAGGGGACACCTCATGGCTACACCTTC	CASSLKGTPHGYTF
TRBJ2-7	TRBV28	.	.	TGTGCCAGCAGTTTCCCCTCGGGGGCCTACGAGCAGTACTTC	CASSFPSGAYEQYF
TRBJ1-5	TRBV10-3	.	.	TGTGCCATCAGTAAGTCGCGAAGGGGATTTAGCAATCAGCCCCAGCATTTT	CAISKSRRGFSNQPQHF
TRBJ2-7	TRBV11-2	.	.	TGTGCCACCACCCCCACGGGCCCATTCAAGCAGTACTTC	CATTPTGPFKQYF
TRBJ1-2	TRBV7-9	.	.	TGTGCCAGCAGCTTAGACGAGGCCCCCGGCTACACCTTC	CASSLDEAPGYTF
TRBJ1-2	TRBV6-5	.	few	TGTGCCAGCAGTTTATCGAGTCGACCCGGTGGCTACACCTTC	CASSLSSRPGGYTF
TRBJ2-5	TRBV5-1	TRBD2	.	TGCGCCAGCAGCCCGGCGGTGGTAGCGGGGGTGGAGACCCAGTACTTC	CASSPAVVAGVETQYF
TRBJ2-3	TRBV29-1	.	.	TGCAGCGTTGTACCAGGGAGCATCACAGATACGCAGTATTTT	CSVVPGSITDTQYF
TRBJ2-5	TRBV10-3	.	.	TGTGCCATCAGGGGCCAGAGCGAGACCCAGTACTTC	CAIRGQSETQYF
TRBJ1-1	TRBV27	.	.	TGTGCCAGCAGTTGGGAACAGAACACTGAAGCTTTCTTT	CASSWEQNTEAFF
TRBJ2-6	TRBV7-3	TRBD1	.	TGTGCCAGCAGCTCCCGACAGGGCGGGGCCAACGTCCTGACTTTC	CASSSRQGGANVLTF
TRBJ1-1	TRBV7-2	.	.	TGTGCCAGCAGCTCGGCCGGACAGATAACTGAAGCTTTCTTT	CASSSAGQITEAFF
TRBJ1-2	TRBV7-9	.	.	TGTGCCAGCAGCTCGCAGGAAGTAGGGGTTGTGTTTCGGGCCACCGGCTACACCTTC	CASSSQEVGVVFRATGYTF
TRBJ2-3	TRBV4-3	.	.	TGCGCCAGCAGCCAAGATCTCTCCCGCGGGGCCCCAGATACGCAGTATTTT	CASSQDLSRGAPDTQYF
TRBJ2-1	TRBV4-1	.	.	TGCGCCAGCAGCCGCCAACAGGGTAAATCCTACAATGAGCAGTTCTTC	CASSRQQGKSYNEQFF
TRBJ2-7	TRBV6-5	TRBD1	.	TGTGCCAGCAGTTCTAGGGGGCACTCCTACGAGCAGTACTTC	CASSSRGHSYEQYF
TRBJ2-3	TRBV2	TRBD1	medium-sized	TGTGCCAGCAGGGGACAGGGGGCGGTAGATACGCAGTATTTT	CASRGQGAVDTQYF
TRBJ2-3	TRBV15	.	.	TGTGCCACCGCCCCCCGCGGGGCGGGGGATACGCAGTATTTT	CATAPRGAGDTQYF
TRBJ2-1	TRBV7-8	TRBD2	few	TGTGCCAGCAGCCTAGCGGCATACAATGAGCAGTTCTTC	CASSLAAYNEQFF
TRBJ1-6	TRBV30	.	.	TGTGCCTGGAGTGACAAAAACCGGCCCGAAAATTCACCCCTCCACTTT	CAWSDKNRPENSPLHF
TRBJ2-3	TRBV2	.	once	TGTGCCAGCAGTGAAAGGACCCCGCGCACGCAGTATTTT	CASSERTPRTQYF
TRBJ1-2	TRBV13	.	.	TGTGCCAGCAGCGCCGCTTTCTATGGCTACACCTTC	CASSAAFYGYTF
TRBJ1-1	TRBV28	.	.	TGTGCCAGCAGTGGTCTAGTGGACATGAACACTGAAGCTTTCTTT	CASSGLVDMNTEAFF
TRBJ1-1	TRBV7-8	TRBD1	.	TGTGCCAGCAGCTTAGAAGGGACAGTGAACACTGAAGCTTTCTTT	CASSLEGTVNTEAFF